The rows below give T cell receptor beta chains drawn from one sample of a study of memory CD4+ T cells and cytomegalovirus serostatus. The protocol was immunoSEQ multiplex PCR, while the TCRdb copy is restricted to in-frame clones and leaves out a portion. The sample lists under 50,000 clones; around 80% were seen once. Sequencing used memory CD4+ T cells from blood. Receptor source: an adult in good health and CMV-seronegative. CDR3s include the opening cysteine and the closing phenylalanine or tryptophan. The D gene is left open where the match is weak. Only part of the rows carry a size: once, few, many, or a class if the clone is expanded.

cdr3_aa cdr3_nt v_call clone_size j_call d_call
CASSYATGFNTGELFF TGTGCCAGCAGTTACGCGACAGGATTTAACACCGGGGAGCTGTTTTTT TRBV6-5 . TRBJ2-2 .
CASSLSGAGEAFF TGCGCCAGCAGCTTGTCAGGGGCCGGTGAAGCTTTCTTT TRBV5-1 . TRBJ1-1 .
CASSALGRAGAGTDTQYF TGTGCCAGCAGCGCCTTGGGGAGAGCGGGGGCCGGCACAGATACGCAGTATTTT TRBV11-1 few TRBJ2-3 TRBD2
CASSPDRERQYF TGTGCCAGCAGCCCGGACAGAGAAAGGCAGTATTTT TRBV7-3 . TRBJ2-3 .
CSVEDLPAYEQYF TGCAGCGTTGAAGATCTACCCGCCTACGAGCAGTACTTC TRBV29-1 . TRBJ2-7 .
CASSLYDDAYEQYF TGCGCCAGCAGCTTGTATGACGACGCCTACGAGCAGTACTTC TRBV5-1 . TRBJ2-7 .
CASKSPERQGSSFIDTQYF TGCGCCAGCAAATCGCCTGAGCGGCAGGGGTCAAGTTTTATAGATACGCAGTATTTT TRBV5-1 . TRBJ2-3 .
CASSVGDRSYYEQYF TGTGCCAGCAGCGTAGGGGACAGGTCCTACTACGAGCAGTACTTC TRBV9 once TRBJ2-7 TRBD1
CASSTNQGFNEKLFF TGTGCCAGCAGCACAAATCAGGGATTTAATGAAAAACTGTTTTTT TRBV7-9 . TRBJ1-4 .
CASSRAGPSYEQYF TGTGCCAGCTCAAGGGCGGGGCCGTCTTACGAGCAGTACTTC TRBV28 once TRBJ2-7 .
CASSRDRGEAFF TGCGCCAGCTCCCGGGACAGGGGCGAAGCTTTCTTT TRBV5-1 few TRBJ1-1 TRBD1
CASSQDGAGPPYEQYF TGCGCCAGCAGCCAAGATGGGGCGGGCCCTCCCTACGAGCAGTACTTC TRBV4-3 . TRBJ2-7 .
CASSLRTGENTEAFF TGCGCCAGCAGCCTCCGGACAGGGGAGAACACTGAAGCTTTCTTT TRBV5-1 few TRBJ1-1 TRBD1
CASSFDPSDTQYF TGTGCCAGCAGCTTTGATCCTTCAGATACGCAGTATTTT TRBV7-2 . TRBJ2-3 .
CASSPRQGTETQYF TGTGCCAGCAGCCCCCGACAGGGGACGGAGACCCAGTACTTC TRBV9 . TRBJ2-5 TRBD1
CATQTGWNEQFF TGTGCCACCCAGACGGGGTGGAATGAGCAGTTCTTC TRBV28 . TRBJ2-1 .
CAWSVTGSEAFF TGTGCCTGGAGTGTAACAGGTTCTGAAGCTTTCTTT TRBV30 once TRBJ1-1 .
CASSARETSGTDTQYF TGTGCCAGCAGCGCGAGGGAGACTAGCGGCACAGATACGCAGTATTTT TRBV9 . TRBJ2-3 TRBD2
CSVARGPEAFF TGCAGCGTTGCCCGGGGGCCTGAAGCTTTCTTT TRBV29-1 . TRBJ1-1 .
CSVERDSNYGYTF TGCAGCGTCGAAAGGGACAGCAACTATGGCTACACCTTC TRBV29-1 . TRBJ1-2 TRBD1
CASSPSAFGNTIYF TGTGCCAGCAGTCCCTCGGCGTTTGGAAACACCATATATTTT TRBV7-9 . TRBJ1-3 .
CASSRGQLGQPQHF TGTGCCAGCTCACGTGGACAGCTCGGACAGCCCCAGCATTTT TRBV18 . TRBJ1-5 .